These T cell receptor beta chains were read from a single sample in a study of PD-1 blockade in classical Hodgkin lymphoma. Method: immunoSEQ multiplex PCR; TCRdb's copy keeps in-frame clones and lacks some. The sample lists tens of thousands of clones; roughly 89% were seen once. Sequenced here: peripheral blood mononuclear cells (PBMCs), sampled at baseline. These receptor sequences come from a human donor with classical Hodgkin lymphoma. Each CDR3 is given with its conserved first and last residue. D genes are given only for firm matches. Clone size is stated in some rows and not others, as once, few, many or a class when expanded.

clone size	V gene	D gene	J gene	CDR3 protein	CDR3 DNA
-	TRBV7-9	-	TRBJ1-1	CASSLATGMNTEAFF	TGTGCCAGCAGCCTAGCGACAGGAATGAACACTGAAGCTTTCTTT
-	TRBV11-2	-	TRBJ2-6	CASSLGLLRANVLTF	TGTGCCAGCAGCTTAGGACTACTGAGGGCCAACGTCCTGACTTTC
few	TRBV30	-	TRBJ1-5	CAWSSLGQPQHF	TGTGCCTGGAGTTCCCTAGGACAGCCCCAGCATTTT
-	TRBV9	TRBD1	TRBJ2-2	CASSGWTGQGGELFF	TGTGCCAGCAGCGGATGGACAGGGCAGGGCGGGGAGCTGTTTTTT
-	TRBV10-1	TRBD2	TRBJ2-3	CASSESGAGGVADTQYF	TGCGCCAGCAGTGAGTCGGGAGCGGGAGGGGTGGCAGATACGCAGTATTTT
once	TRBV7-7	-	TRBJ1-1	CASSLDMNTEAFF	TGTGCTAGCAGCCTGGACATGAACACTGAAGCTTTCTTT
-	TRBV30	-	TRBJ1-2	CALGGYGYTF	TGTGCCTTAGGGGGCTATGGCTACACCTTC
once	TRBV5-6	-	TRBJ2-3	CASSLGSTDTQYF	TGTGCCAGCAGCTTGGGCAGCACAGATACGCAGTATTTT
-	TRBV6-1	-	TRBJ2-5	CASSELGAGSPRETQYF	TGTGCCAGCAGTGAATTGGGGGCGGGATCTCCGAGGGAGACCCAGTACTTC
-	TRBV7-6	TRBD1	TRBJ2-2	CASGQPGQSTGELFF	TGTGCCAGCGGTCAACCGGGACAGAGCACCGGGGAGCTGTTTTTT
-	TRBV12-5	-	TRBJ1-3	CASGLGLPGLHSGNTIYF	TGTGCTAGTGGTTTGGGTCTTCCGGGACTCCACTCTGGAAACACCATATATTTT
-	TRBV5-6	-	TRBJ2-1	CASSLDGGPPGYNEQFF	TGTGCCAGCAGCTTGGACGGTGGACCGCCGGGGTACAATGAGCAGTTCTTC
-	TRBV18	-	TRBJ2-2	CASSPAGSGLAGELFF	TGTGCCAGCTCACCAGCCGGGTCCGGTCTCGCCGGGGAGCTGTTTTTT
-	TRBV18	-	TRBJ2-6	CASSPPGQRTSGANVLTF	TGTGCCAGCTCACCACCGGGACAACGAACCTCTGGGGCCAACGTCCTGACTTTC
-	TRBV25-1	-	TRBJ1-2	CASSDPGRRGYTF	TGTGCCAGCAGTGACCCAGGGCGGCGCGGCTACACCTTC
-	TRBV30	TRBD1	TRBJ2-2	CARLDRGIYTGELFF	TGTGCCCGGTTGGACAGGGGAATTTACACCGGGGAGCTGTTTTTT
-	TRBV4-1	-	TRBJ1-2	CASSQPPKGGYTF	TGCGCCAGCAGCCAGCCCCCGAAGGGGGGCTACACCTTC
-	TRBV6-5	-	TRBJ1-2	CASSSQTGGYTF	TGTGCCAGCAGTTCTCAGACCGGGGGCTACACCTTC
-	TRBV5-8	TRBD2	TRBJ2-1	CASSPGLAVYNEQFF	TGTGCCAGCAGCCCGGGACTAGCGGTCTACAATGAGCAGTTCTTC
-	TRBV4-1	-	TRBJ2-5	CASGTPGLQETQYF	TGCGCCAGCGGTACTCCGGGACTCCAAGAGACCCAGTACTTC
-	TRBV11-2	-	TRBJ2-7	CASSLDRRKGYEQYF	TGTGCCAGCAGCTTAGACAGGCGGAAAGGCTACGAGCAGTACTTC
-	TRBV7-9	-	TRBJ2-5	CASSLGTREWETQYF	TGTGCCAGCAGCTTAGGAACCAGGGAGTGGGAGACCCAGTACTTC
-	TRBV15	-	TRBJ2-5	CATSRRGIETQYF	TGTGCCACCAGCAGGCGTGGGATAGAGACCCAGTACTTC
-	TRBV6-1	TRBD2	TRBJ2-3	CASSAFLPGLEFTDTQYF	TGTGCCAGCAGTGCTTTTCTTCCGGGACTAGAATTCACAGATACGCAGTATTTT
-	TRBV5-5	-	TRBJ1-5	CASSLRQNNQPQHF	TGTGCCAGCAGCTTGAGACAGAACAATCAGCCCCAGCATTTT
-	TRBV25-1	-	TRBJ2-7	CASSELIAQYF	TGTGCCAGCAGTGAATTGATCGCGCAGTACTTC
-	TRBV18	-	TRBJ2-7	CASSPLAYEQYF	TGTGCCAGCTCACCACTCGCCTACGAGCAGTACTTC
-	TRBV4-3	-	TRBJ2-5	CASSRQNQETQYF	TGCGCCAGCAGCCGACAGAACCAAGAGACCCAGTACTTC
-	TRBV20-1	TRBD1	TRBJ1-2	CSGQGGYGYTF	TGCAGTGGACAGGGGGGCTATGGCTACACCTTC
-	TRBV7-9	TRBD2	TRBJ2-1	CASSPRTSGSSGEQFF	TGTGCCAGCAGCCCCCGGACTAGCGGGAGCTCGGGTGAGCAGTTCTTC
-	TRBV7-9	-	TRBJ1-2	CASSSVREGLANYGYTF	TGTGCCAGCAGCTCCGTCAGAGAGGGCCTAGCTAACTATGGCTACACCTTC
-	TRBV9	TRBD2	TRBJ2-5	CASSVGGTSGSWETQYF	TGTGCCAGCAGCGTAGGGGGAACTAGCGGGAGTTGGGAGACCCAGTACTTC
few	TRBV18	TRBD1	TRBJ1-4	CASSPDRGREKLFF	TGTGCCAGCTCACCCGACAGGGGAAGAGAAAAACTGTTTTTT
once	TRBV19	-	TRBJ2-1	CASSPHRVGEQFF	TGTGCCAGTAGTCCCCACAGGGTAGGTGAGCAGTTCTTC
-	TRBV11-2	TRBD2	TRBJ2-1	CASSLVGGSPSYNEQFF	TGTGCCAGCAGCTTGGTTGGCGGGAGTCCTTCCTACAATGAGCAGTTCTTC
-	TRBV29-1	TRBD2	TRBJ2-1	CSARGRPYNEQFF	TGCAGCGCCCGCGGGAGACCCTACAATGAGCAGTTCTTC
once	TRBV28	-	TRBJ2-7	CASKFFRYF	TGTGCCAGTAAATTCTTCCGGTACTTC
-	TRBV30	TRBD1	TRBJ1-5	CAWSGTGSRNQPQHF	TGTGCCTGGAGTGGGACAGGGTCAAGGAATCAGCCCCAGCATTTT
once	TRBV28	TRBD1	TRBJ1-5	CASSGTGYSNQPQHF	TGTGCCAGCAGTGGGACAGGCTATAGCAATCAGCCCCAGCATTTT
-	TRBV30	TRBD1	TRBJ1-1	CALAVSGQVRRMNTEAFF	TGTGCCTTAGCAGTTTCGGGACAGGTGAGGAGGATGAACACTGAAGCTTTCTTT
-	TRBV7-9	TRBD1	TRBJ1-4	CASSPRTGVGLVEKLFF	TGTGCCAGCAGCCCGAGGACAGGGGTCGGTCTCGTTGAAAAACTGTTTTTT
-	TRBV10-2	TRBD2	TRBJ2-2	CASSEPGLAGAGGELFF	TGCGCCAGCAGTGAACCGGGACTAGCGGGAGCTGGCGGGGAGCTGTTTTTT
few	TRBV6-6	TRBD1	TRBJ1-2	CASSPRQGHNLIF	TGTGCCAGCAGCCCAAGACAGGGGCACAATCTCATCTTC
-	TRBV30	-	TRBJ2-6	CALEILKGRGLSSGANVLTF	TGTGCCCTGGAGATATTAAAGGGGCGGGGGCTCAGCTCTGGGGCCAACGTCCTGACTTTC
-	TRBV10-1	-	TRBJ1-1	CASSGRVGAEAFF	TGCGCCAGCAGTGGGAGGGTCGGAGCTGAAGCTTTCTTT
-	TRBV6-5	TRBD1	TRBJ2-7	CASKRVGQGAYEQYF	TGTGCCAGCAAACGGGTAGGACAGGGGGCTTACGAGCAGTACTTC
-	TRBV4-1	-	TRBJ2-7	CASSQQGRSYEQYF	TGCGCCAGCAGCCAACAGGGAAGATCCTACGAGCAGTACTTC
once	TRBV15	-	TRBJ1-5	CATSRDTGNGQPQHF	TGTGCCACCAGCAGAGATACCGGAAACGGTCAGCCCCAGCATTTT
-	TRBV19	TRBD1	TRBJ1-1	CASVVRGRTTDTEAFF	TGTGCCAGCGTGGTGAGGGGGCGGACGACAGACACTGAAGCTTTCTTT
once	TRBV28	-	TRBJ2-7	CATTSRGQTEQYF	TGTGCCACCACATCTCGGGGGCAAACCGAGCAGTACTTC
-	TRBV5-5	-	TRBJ2-3	CASSVDWDTQYF	TGTGCCAGCAGCGTGGACTGGGATACGCAGTATTTT
-	TRBV9	-	TRBJ2-4	CASSEQNVGNIQYF	TGTGCCAGCAGTGAACAGAACGTGGGGAACATTCAGTACTTC
-	TRBV21-1	-	TRBJ2-3	CASRQGRSTDTQYF	TGTGCCAGCAGACAGGGGAGGAGCACAGATACGCAGTATTTT